This T cell receptor beta chain appears in the sequencing data of a study of breast tumors, draining lymph nodes, adjacent tissues. The CDR3 has 16 residues. V dropped 0 bases and J dropped 5; count of bases not matched to a gene: 6. From germline, CDR1 is LGHDT and CDR2 YNNKEL (reference sequence). Notes on the study in general: Tumors had less TCR diversity than lymph nodes, more than nontumor tissue.

Only a few counts were recorded for this clonotype. Its antigen is unknown. The lymph nodes were axillary draining lymph nodes from breast cancer patients. TCRdb passed the multiplex PCR reads through MiXCR, listing each CDR3 protein once. The table lists around 130,000 distinct CDR3 sequences, less than 20% of them singletons, with less than 4.5% in the top ten. The V and J genes are TRBV3-1 and TRBJ2-2; 7 bases line up with TRBD2. What was sequenced was axillary lymph node tissue. The clonotype was recovered from a female donor with breast cancer. Some clones in this sample may be carry-over from other donors' samples. CDR3 in amino acids: CASSQEVGGGTGELFF. DNA for the CDR3: TGTGCCAGCAGCCAAGAGGTCGGGGGAGGGACCGGGGAGCTGTTTTTT.